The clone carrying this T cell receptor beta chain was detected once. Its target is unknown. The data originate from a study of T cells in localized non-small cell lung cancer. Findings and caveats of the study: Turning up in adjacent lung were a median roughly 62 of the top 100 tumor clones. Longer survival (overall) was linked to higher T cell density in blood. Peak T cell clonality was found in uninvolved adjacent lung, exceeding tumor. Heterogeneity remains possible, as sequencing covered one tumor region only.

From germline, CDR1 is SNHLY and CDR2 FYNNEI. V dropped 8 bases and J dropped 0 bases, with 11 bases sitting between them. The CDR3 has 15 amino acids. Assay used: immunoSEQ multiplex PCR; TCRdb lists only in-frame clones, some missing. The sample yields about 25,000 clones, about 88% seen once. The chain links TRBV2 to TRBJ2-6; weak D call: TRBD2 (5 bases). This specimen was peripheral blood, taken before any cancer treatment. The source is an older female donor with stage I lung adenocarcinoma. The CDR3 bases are TGTGCCAGCGGACTTTCAAACTCTGGGGCCAACGTCCTGACTTTC. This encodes CASGLSNSGANVLTF.